The 29 T cell receptor beta chains in this list originate from one sample, sequenced in a study of graft-versus-host responses after intestinal transplantation. Generated by immunoSEQ multiplex PCR, the TCRdb table keeps only in-frame clones and is missing some. This table has more than 100,000 clones, 93% appearing once. These receptors' antigens are unknown. The sample in question was unstimulated CD8+ T cells sorted from spleen or lymph node cells, obtained before intestinal transplant. The receptors were sampled from a human donor who received an intestinal transplant.

The chain is built from TRBV4-1 and TRBJ2-7; D might be TRBD1 (6 bases). V lost 6 bases to trimming and J lost 6 bases, with 18 bases between them. Germline V lookup: CDR1 MGHRA, CDR2 YSYEKL. The CDR3 runs to 14 residues. The CDR3 is CASSTSGGLGEQYF. The CDR3 coding sequence is TGCGCCAGCAGTACTAGTGGGGGCCTGGGCGAGCAGTACTTC.

This chain links TRBV29-1 with TRBJ1-2; a possible D gene is TRBD1 (6 bases). Germline V CDR1 and CDR2: SQVTM, ANQGSEA. V was shortened by 0 bases and J by 3 bases, with 23 bases between the two germline ends. CDR3 size: 18 residues. The CDR3 DNA sequence: TGCAGCGTTGAAGATTTCCAAGATTTGCGGGGGGCGGACTATGGCTACACCTTC. Residues: CSVEDFQDLRGADYGYTF.

The chain joins TRBV11-2 to TRBJ2-1; D might be TRBD1 (6 bases). Germline V gives CDR1 SGHAT, CDR2 FQNNGV. The germline V and J ends were trimmed by 4 bases and 7 bases, with 8 bases remaining between them. This CDR3 has 12 residues. CDR3 bases: TGTGCCAGCAGCTATACAGGGAATGAGCAGTTCTTC. Protein: CASSYTGNEQFF.

V gene TRBV7-9 combines with J gene TRBJ2-7, with a weak D call TRBD1 (6 bases). V was clipped by 5 bases and J by 3 bases, with 14 bases between them. Looked up from germline, CDR1 is SEHNR and CDR2 is FQNEAQ (reference sequence). The CDR3 contains 14 residues. The CDR3 region is CASSHINRDYEQYF. For the CDR3, the DNA is TGTGCCAGCAGCCATATTAACAGGGACTACGAGCAGTACTTC.

The V and J genes are TRBV25-1 and TRBJ1-2, with D unclear. Per germline, CDR1 MGHDK and CDR2 SYGVNS. V was trimmed by 3 bases and J by 4 bases, leaving 9 bases between them. CDR3 length equals 13 residues. CDR3 nucleotide sequence: TGTGCCAGCAGTGATTCCACCAGCTATGGCTACACCTTC. This encodes CASSDSTSYGYTF.

This clone was seen a few times. The chain has TRBV9 and TRBJ2-7; no reliable D call. V gave up 0 bases and J gave up 5 bases, with 15 bases separating them. CDR1 and CDR2 (germline): SGDLS, YYNGEE. The CDR3 covers 15 residues. The DNA for the CDR3 is TGTGCCAGCAGCGTAGGTAGGGTCTCGGTTGACGAGCAGTACTTC. Protein: CASSVGRVSVDEQYF.

This chain joins TRBV6-1 and TRBJ1-1; D gene uncertain. V lost 1 base and J lost 6, with 15 bases in between. The CDR3 consists of 15 residues. Germline lookup yields CDR1 MNHNS and CDR2 SASEGT. In DNA form, the CDR3 reads TGTGCCAGCAGTGAAGTAGCTGGTTGGGTTCCTGAAGCTTTCTTT. Protein product: CASSEVAGWVPEAFF.

V and J are TRBV4-1 and TRBJ1-4; a possible D gene is TRBD1 (5 bases). The ends were cut back, 1 base at V and 6 bases at J, with 9 bases in the middle. CDR1 MGHRA and CDR2 YSYEKL come from the germline V gene. This CDR3 comprises 14 residues. The DNA of the CDR3 is TGCGCCAGCAGCCAAGTCCCGGGGGATGAAAAACTGTTTTTT. It specifies CASSQVPGDEKLFF.

This chain connects TRBV6-5 to TRBJ1-2; perhaps TRBD1 as D (6 bases). Germline lookup yields CDR1 MNHEY and CDR2 SVGAGI. This CDR3 has 15 residues. V was clipped by 6 bases and J by 1 base, with 15 bases between them. The CDR3 here is CASSNGTYINYGYTF. The DNA for the CDR3 is TGTGCCAGCAGCAACGGGACATACATTAACTATGGCTACACCTTC.

The chain couples TRBV7-9 to TRBJ2-5; 7 bases agree with TRBD1. This CDR3 region has 16 residues. The germline V gene has CDR1 SEHNR and CDR2 FQNEAQ (reference sequence). The junction had 10 bases not matched to a gene; V was cut back by 1 base and J by 5 bases. CDR3 coding DNA: TGTGCCAGCAGCTTAGAAACAGGGGTTTTCGGGGAGACCCAGTACTTC. Residues: CASSLETGVFGETQYF.

The rearrangement links TRBV6-4 to TRBJ2-1; 10 nucleotides line up with TRBD2. V shed 4 bases, J shed 5 bases, and the junction held 2 bases outside the gene matches. This CDR3 has 14 amino acids. Per germline, CDR1 MRHNA and CDR2 SNTAGT. The CDR3 nucleotides are TGTGCCAGCAGTGGGCTAGCGGGGGACAATGAGCAGTTCTTC. Translating it yields CASSGLAGDNEQFF.

This clone was seen once. The chain combines TRBV5-4 with TRBJ1-2; 9 bases fit TRBD1. J was trimmed by 4 bases and V by 0 bases; bases with no gene match: 7. The CDR3 totals 16 residues. Germline loops: CDR1 SGHNT, CDR2 YYREEE (reference sequence). The CDR3 loop is CASSLESGQGPYGYTF. Here the CDR3 DNA reads TGTGCCAGCAGCTTGGAGTCGGGACAGGGCCCCTATGGCTACACCTTC.

CDR3 nucleotide sequence: TGTGCCAGCAGCGCCTGGGACCTCCCTACCGGGGAGCTGTTTTTT. Its protein product is CASSAWDLPTGELFF. The V call is TRBV5-4, the J call TRBJ2-2; either TRBD1 or TRBD2 may supply D (5 bases each). This CDR3 has 15 residues. Germline CDR1 SGHNT, CDR2 YYREEE (reference sequence). The V end lost 4 bases, the J end lost 5 bases, and 15 bases lay between the germline ends.

V is TRBV29-1 and J is TRBJ2-2, with D possibly matching TRBD2 (5 bases). In germline, CDR1 is SQVTM, CDR2 ANQGSEA. The CDR3 runs 12 residues. The V end was cut by 8 bases, the J end by 4 bases, with 11 bases between. In nucleotides, the CDR3 is TGCAGCTCTTTGGGAGTCACCGGGGAGCTGTTTTTT. Residues: CSSLGVTGELFF.

Points on this clone: The sample contains more than one DNA sequence encoding this CDR3. The V call is TRBV5-1, the J call TRBJ2-1; the match to TRBD1 covers 8 bases. V lost 2 bases, J lost 5 bases, and 6 bases stayed unmatched. Germline V lookup: CDR1 SGHRS, CDR2 YFSETQ. The CDR3 has 15 amino acids. The CDR3 DNA is TGCGCCAGCAGCTTCAGTCAGGGGGCCCACAATGAGCAGTTCTTC. Translating it yields CASSFSQGAHNEQFF. The complete variable domain, with remaining parts taken from reference TRBV5-1 and TRBJ2-1, reads KAGVTQTPRYLIKTRGQQVTLSCSPISGHRSVSWYQQTPGQGLQFLFEYFSETQRNKGNFPGRFSGRQFSNSRSEMNVSTLELGDSALYLCASSFSQGAHNEQFFGPGTRLTVL.

The chain has TRBV7-9 and TRBJ2-7, with D possibly matching TRBD2 (6 bases). The CDR3 is 15 residues long. V shed 4 bases and J shed 3 bases, with 16 bases lying between them. The germline gives CDR1 SEHNR, CDR2 FQNEAQ (reference sequence). As DNA, the CDR3 is TGTGCCAGCAGCTCACCGGGACTTCCAGTCTACGAGCAGTACTTC. This codes for CASSSPGLPVYEQYF.

The gene calls are TRBV19 and TRBJ2-7; TRBD2 might be the D (5 bases). V lost 6 bases to trimming and J lost 0 bases, with 9 bases between them. The CDR3 consists of 13 residues. Germline CDR1 is LNHDA and CDR2 is SQIVND (reference sequence). The CDR3 DNA sequence: TGTGCCAGTAGCTACGGAGGCTCCTACGAGCAGTACTTC. Translating it yields CASSYGGSYEQYF.

In this sample, this clone turned up once. This sequence joins TRBV11-2 and TRBJ2-5, with D tentatively TRBD2 (6 bases). This CDR3 has 15 residues. The germline V gene encodes CDR1 SGHAT and CDR2 FQNNGV. V was pared by 8 bases and J by 4 bases, with 20 bases between. The CDR3, as DNA: TGTGCCAGCTCACCCCCGGGACTCGCCACAGAGACCCAGTACTTC. This codes for CASSPPGLATETQYF.

The chain employs TRBV2 and TRBJ2-5, with TRBD2 identical over 12 bases. After removal of 2 bases from V and 3 bases from J, the junction contained 1 base not matched to a gene. This CDR3 spans 15 amino acids. From germline, CDR1 is SNHLY and CDR2 FYNNEI. The CDR3 is CASSERLAGEETQYF. The CDR3, as DNA: TGTGCCAGCAGTGAAAGACTAGCGGGGGAAGAGACCCAGTACTTC.

This sequence joins TRBV4-1 and TRBJ1-6; no clear D gene. The V and J ends lost 5 bases and 7 bases respectively, with 12 bases between them. CDR3 size: 14 residues. Germline CDR1 and CDR2: MGHRA and YSYEKL. The CDR3 protein is CASSSDAGNSPLHF. The CDR3 bases are TGCGCCAGCAGCTCGGACGCGGGAAATTCACCCCTCCACTTT.

The chain couples TRBV2 to TRBJ1-5, with D tentatively TRBD1 (6 bases). V lost 6 bases, J lost 6 bases, and 15 bases lay in between. CDR1 and CDR2 from the germline V gene are SNHLY and FYNNEI. This CDR3 is built from 14 residues. CDR3 nucleotide sequence: TGTGCCAGCAGACAGGGCGCGATAGCTCAGCCCCAGCATTTT. This gives the protein CASRQGAIAQPQHF.

This rearrangement joins TRBV5-7 to TRBJ1-2; 7 nucleotides align to TRBD1. TRBV5-7 is an ORF, with its function uncertain. The trim removed 3 bases at V and 3 bases at J, leaving 8 bases unmatched. This CDR3 has 15 amino acids. CDR3 residues: CASSYLSGTDYGYTF. CDR3 bases: TGTGCCAGCAGCTACCTATCCGGGACAGACTATGGCTACACCTTC.

This clone was detected only once. The V gene is TRBV5-5, the J gene TRBJ1-2; 7 positions agree with TRBD1. This CDR3 is 17 amino acids long. V lost 1 base and J lost 0; bases outside the gene matches: 9. The V gene's germline CDR1 is SGHKS and CDR2 YYEKEE (reference sequence). CDR3 amino acids: CASSLKGALLANYGYTF. The DNA of the CDR3 is TGTGCCAGCAGCTTGAAGGGGGCCCTCTTAGCTAACTATGGCTACACCTTC.

This chain links TRBV7-9 with TRBJ2-1, with a possible D match to TRBD2 (5 bases). The CDR3 spans 12 residues. Trimming shortened V by 5 bases and J by 8 bases, and 10 bases separated the two germline ends. The germline V gene encodes CDR1 SEHNR and CDR2 FQNEAQ (reference sequence). CDR3 sequence reads: CASSVGVHEQFF. In DNA, the CDR3 is TGTGCCAGCAGCGTGGGAGTACATGAGCAGTTCTTC.

The rearrangement uses TRBV27 and TRBJ1-2; D not certain. V was shortened by 7 bases and J by 3 bases, with 6 bases between the two germline ends. The CDR3 is 11 amino acids. CDR1 and CDR2 (germline): MNHEY, SMNVEV (reference sequence). CDR3 sequence: CASMDDYGYTF. CDR3 DNA sequence: TGTGCCAGCATGGACGACTATGGCTACACCTTC.

This clone came up once. This chain uses TRBV6-5 with TRBJ2-7; D is unresolved. Germline CDR1 MNHEY, CDR2 SVGAGI. The V and J ends lost 7 bases and 6 bases respectively, with 13 bases between them. CDR3 length: 12 residues. The CDR3 coding sequence is TGTGCCAGCACTGATCCGGGCTTCGAGCAGTACTTC. It specifies CASTDPGFEQYF.

The chain combines TRBV28 with TRBJ2-1, with 9 bases identical to TRBD1. This CDR3 contains 15 residues. Losses at the gene ends were 4 bases for V and 5 bases for J; bases not matched to a gene: 6. Germline CDR1 MDHEN, CDR2 SYDVKM. The CDR3 reads CASSSGTGTDNEQFF. The CDR3 DNA is TGTGCCAGCAGTTCCGGGACAGGGACCGACAATGAGCAGTTCTTC.

The chain links TRBV27 to TRBJ2-1; D is possibly TRBD1 or TRBD2 (6 bases each). CDR1 is MNHEY and CDR2 is SMNVEV in the germline V gene (reference sequence). This CDR3 has 17 residues. The ends were cut back, 4 bases at V and 0 bases at J, with 16 bases in the middle. CDR3 DNA: TGTGCCAGCAGTTCGATTTTAGGGGGGAGCTCCTACAATGAGCAGTTCTTC. Its protein is CASSSILGGSSYNEQFF.

As DNA, the CDR3 is TGCGCCAGCAGCCAAGTCGGCTTTGGAAACACCATATATTTT. It encodes CASSQVGFGNTIYF. The chain combines TRBV4-1 with TRBJ1-3; D remains ambiguous. V was clipped by 1 base and J by 3 bases, with 7 bases between them. The CDR3 runs to 14 residues. In germline, CDR1 is MGHRA, CDR2 YSYEKL.